Listed here are 30 T cell receptor beta chains from one sample, sequenced in a study of shared clonotypes between healthy human individuals. TCRdb's table, derived via immunoSEQ multiplex PCR, lists solely in-frame clones and lacks some. The table has fewer than 650,000 clones, 76% seen once. The sequenced material came from PBMCs. These receptors originate from a woman aged 40-49 years in good health. Some clones in this sample may be carry-over from other donors' samples.

V is TRBV12-5 and J is TRBJ2-5, with TRBD1 as a possible D gene (6 bases). Trimming left V 7 bases short and J 1 base short, with 10 bases between. CDR3 size: 13 residues. Germline V gene data show CDR1 as LGHNT and CDR2 as FRNRAP. CDR3 nucleotide sequence: TGTGCTAGTGCCAGGGGTACCCAAGAGACCCAGTACTTC. Translated: CASARGTQETQYF. Supplemented by reference TRBV12-5 and TRBJ2-5, the full variable domain reads DARVTQTPRHKVTEMGQEVTMRCQPILGHNTVFWYRQTMMQGLELLAYFRNRAPLDDSGMPKDRFSAEMPDATLATLKIQPSEPRDSAVYFCASARGTQETQYFGPGTRLLVL.

This rearrangement joins TRBV11-2 to TRBJ2-2; a possible D gene is TRBD2 (5 bases). V lost 0 bases and J lost 5, with 7 bases in between. The CDR3 covers 14 residues. CDR1 is SGHAT and CDR2 is FQNNGV in the germline V gene. CDR3 nucleotide sequence: TGTGCCAGCAGCTTAGAACGAGGGACCGGGGAGCTGTTTTTT. Translating gives CASSLERGTGELFF.

Only one count was recorded for this clone. Since the CDR3 does not end with the conserved phenylalanine or tryptophan, this likely comes from a read error. The V call is TRBV18, the J call TRBJ1-5, with D unresolved. The germline V and J ends were trimmed by 6 bases and 5 bases, with 11 bases remaining between them. The CDR3 is 13 residues long. CDR1 and CDR2 (germline): KGHSH, LQKENI. The CDR3 sequence is CASSLLSDQPQHS. CDR3 sequence (DNA): TGTGCCAGCTCCCTACTTTCTGATCAGCCCCAGCATTCT.

This chain connects TRBV6-1 to TRBJ2-7; no definite D call. CDR3 length equals 14 residues. V shed 5 bases and J shed 1 base, with 12 bases lying between them. Germline V gene lookup returns CDR1 MNHNS and CDR2 SASEGT. The CDR3 coding sequence is TGTGCCAGCAGTAAGCCCTGGGGATCCTACGAGCAGTACTTC. Protein product: CASSKPWGSYEQYF.

The chain combines TRBV15 with TRBJ1-4; tentatively, D is TRBD1 (5 bases). The CDR3 runs 15 residues. V dropped 0 bases and J dropped 8 bases, with 13 bases sitting between them. Germline V gives CDR1 LNHNV, CDR2 YYDKDF (reference sequence). The CDR3 DNA is TGTGCCACCAGCAGAGATAGGGGAGTCGGGGAAAAACTGTTTTTT. Translating it yields CATSRDRGVGEKLFF. Full variable domain (remainder filled in from reference TRBV15 and TRBJ1-4): DAMVIQNPRYQVTQFGKPVTLSCSQTLNHNVMYWYQQKSSQAPKLLFHYYDKDFNNEADTPDNFQSRRPNTSFCFLDIRSPGLGDTAMYLCATSRDRGVGEKLFFGSGTQLSVL.

The rearrangement joins TRBV5-1 to TRBJ1-1, with unresolved D. Germline V CDR1 and CDR2: SGHRS, YFSETQ. The length of the CDR3 is 14 residues. V was cut by 1 base and J by 3 bases, with 10 bases left in between. As DNA, the CDR3 is TGCGCCAGCAGCTTGAGATCCGGCTACACTGAAGCTTTCTTT. Encoded protein: CASSLRSGYTEAFF.

Worth noting for this clone: The sample holds other DNA sequences that translate to the same CDR3. The chain recombines TRBV25-1 with TRBJ2-5; 8 bases agree with TRBD2. CDR3 length: 14 residues. The germline CDR1 and CDR2 sequences are MGHDK and SYGVNS. V lost 6 bases and J lost 4; bases outside the gene matches: 7. Here the CDR3 reads CASSSSGGPETQYF. CDR3 sequence (DNA): TGTGCCAGCAGCTCCTCGGGGGGGCCAGAGACCCAGTACTTC.

The chain couples TRBV5-1 to TRBJ1-3; D unresolved. With 0 bases removed from V and 0 bases from J, the gap between germline ends came to 22 bases. Germline CDR1 is SGHRS and CDR2 is YFSETQ. The length of the CDR3 is 20 residues. The CDR3 coding sequence is TGCGCCAGCAGCTTGGGCTTTCCAGGTGGTTCTCTTAACTCTGGAAACACCATATATTTT. This translates into CASSLGFPGGSLNSGNTIYF.

This CDR3 reads CASSLSMGVGTEAFF. CDR3 DNA sequence: TGTGCCAGCAGTTTATCGATGGGGGTAGGAACTGAAGCTTTCTTT. V usage is TRBV27 and J usage is TRBJ1-1; a possible D gene is TRBD1 (5 bases). CDR3 length equals 15 residues. Germline-derived CDR1 and CDR2 are MNHEY and SMNVEV (reference sequence). The ends were cut back, 0 bases at V and 5 bases at J, with 13 bases in the middle.

The sample holds a few counts of this clone. The chain uses TRBV11-2 and TRBJ2-7; D might be TRBD2 (5 bases). The length of the CDR3 is 13 residues. Germline V gene lookup returns CDR1 SGHAT and CDR2 FQNNGV. V shed 9 bases and J shed 6 bases, with 18 bases lying between them. As DNA, the CDR3 is TGTGCCAGTGGACGGTGGCGGGCAGGCGAGCAGTACTTC. It codes for CASGRWRAGEQYF.

This clone was seen many times. The same CDR3 is also encoded by other DNA sequences in this sample. This sequence joins TRBV20-1 and TRBJ1-4; no clear D gene. Germline CDR1 and CDR2: DFQATT and SNEGSKA (reference sequence). The CDR3 loop spans 10 amino acids. Trimming took 6 bases from V and 8 from J, leaving 7 bases between them. In nucleotides, the CDR3 is TGCAGTGCCCTGGAGGAAAAACTGTTTTTT. This codes for CSALEEKLFF.

Comments on this clone: Since a much larger clone is just one base distant, this may be a read error. The sample carries other DNA sequences with the same CDR3. The chain combines TRBV29-1 with TRBJ1-1, with unresolved D. Germline V gene data show CDR1 as SQVTM and CDR2 as ANQGSEA. The CDR3 consists of 11 residues. The CDR3 DNA follows: TGCAGCGCTGAAAGGGTAACTGAAGCTTTCTTC. It is translated as CSAERVTEAFF.

V gene TRBV19 combines with J gene TRBJ2-3, with a possible D match to TRBD2 (6 bases). V shed 0 bases and J shed 0 bases, with 16 bases lying between them. Germline CDR1 and CDR2: LNHDA and SQIVND (reference sequence). The CDR3 has 18 amino acids. CDR3 sequence (DNA): TGTGCCAGTAGTATAGATCATATGTGTGGGACTAGCACAGATACGCAGTATTTT. Its translation is CASSIDHMCGTSTDTQYF.

The V and J genes are TRBV7-2 and TRBJ2-3; the D is unclear. CDR1 and CDR2 from the germline V gene are SGHTA and FQGNSA. Trimming removed 10 bases from V and 1 base from J, with 15 bases in between. The CDR3 covers 14 residues. The CDR3 region has the DNA TGTGCCACAACCTCATCCTGGGGCACAGATACGCAGTATTTT. Its protein is CATTSSWGTDTQYF.

On this clone itself: At the DNA level, this CDR3 is encoded by other sequences in the same sample as well. The chain carries TRBV7-9 and TRBJ2-2, with 9 bases identical to TRBD2. This CDR3 is built from 15 residues. Germline CDR1 reads SEHNR; CDR2 reads FQNEAQ (reference sequence). J was trimmed by 11 bases and V by 5 bases; bases with no gene match: 12. The CDR3 bases are TGTGCCAGCAGCCCCCTGGCGGGAGGGCCGGGAGAGCTGTTTTTT. It translates to CASSPLAGGPGELFF.

V is TRBV29-1 and J is TRBJ2-3, with no clear D. Germline loops: CDR1 SQVTM, CDR2 ANQGSEA. The CDR3 runs 13 residues. V was cut by 4 bases and J by 1 base, with 9 bases left in between. CDR3 sequence: CSVGPTGTDTQYF. The CDR3 nucleotides are TGCAGCGTTGGCCCCACTGGCACAGATACGCAGTATTTT.

The rearrangement links TRBV27 to TRBJ2-7, with 12 bases that match TRBD2. J gave up 7 bases and V 8 bases, and 24 bases lay outside the gene matches. Germline CDR1 MNHEY, CDR2 SMNVEV (reference sequence). This CDR3 region has 19 residues. The CDR3 sequence is CASGARTSGAGARRREQYF. In DNA, the CDR3 is TGTGCCAGCGGCGCACGGACTAGCGGGGCCGGGGCACGGCGGAGGGAGCAGTACTTC.

The rearrangement links TRBV5-4 to TRBJ1-1, with 7 bases lining up with TRBD1. Germline-derived CDR1 and CDR2 are SGHNT and YYREEE (reference sequence). Trimming cost V 4 bases and J 5 bases; bases outside gene matches: 11. This CDR3 comprises 15 residues. This CDR3 is CASSPGRGGRTEAFF. The CDR3 nucleotides read TGTGCCAGCAGCCCCGGCAGGGGGGGAAGGACTGAAGCTTTCTTT.

The V call is TRBV28, the J call TRBJ1-5; D possibly corresponds to TRBD1 (6 bases). This CDR3 spans 16 amino acids. The V end was cut by 6 bases, the J end by 5 bases, with 20 bases between. Germline V gene data show CDR1 as MDHEN and CDR2 as SYDVKM. CDR3 DNA sequence: TGTGCCAGCAGCTACTCCGGGACAACCTATTATCAGCCCCAGCATTTT. It encodes CASSYSGTTYYQPQHF. Full variable domain (outside the CDR3, taken from reference TRBV28 and TRBJ1-5): DVKVTQSSRYLVKRTGEKVFLECVQDMDHENMFWYRQDPGLGLRLIYFSYDVKMKEKGDIPEGYSVSREKKERFSLILESASTNQTSMYLCASSYSGTTYYQPQHFGDGTRLSIL.

The chain joins TRBV6-5 to TRBJ1-2, with 8 bases aligning to TRBD1. Losses at the gene ends were 8 bases for V and 8 bases for J; bases not matched to a gene: 13. This CDR3 contains 14 residues. Germline loops: CDR1 MNHEY, CDR2 SVGAGI. The CDR3 sequence is CASGSGGGGGGYTF. As DNA, the CDR3 is TGTGCCAGCGGCTCAGGGGGCGGAGGCGGGGGCTACACCTTC.

This chain links TRBV10-3 with TRBJ1-3; D not certain. CDR3 length: 13 amino acids. Looked up from germline, CDR1 is ENHRY and CDR2 is SYGVKD. The ends were cut back, 1 base at V and 2 bases at J, with 3 bases in the middle. The chain's CDR3 is CAISEYPGNTIYF. CDR3 in DNA: TGTGCCATCAGTGAGTACCCTGGAAACACCATATATTTT.

The chain employs TRBV7-9 and TRBJ2-7, with 10 bases identical to TRBD1. V shed 4 bases, J shed 3 bases, and the junction held 0 bases outside the gene matches. CDR1 is SEHNR and CDR2 is FQNEAQ in the germline V gene (reference sequence). The CDR3 has 13 residues. CDR3 DNA sequence: TGTGCCAGCAGCTGGACAGGGGGCTACGAGCAGTACTTC. Encoded protein: CASSWTGGYEQYF.

V is TRBV27 and J is TRBJ1-6, with TRBD1 as a possible D gene (5 bases). Looked up from germline, CDR1 is MNHEY and CDR2 is SMNVEV (reference sequence). This CDR3 is built from 17 residues. Between the trimmed V and J ends, which lost 6 bases and 0 bases, there was a span of 15 bases. CDR3 bases: TGTGCCAGCAGCTTGGGACCGTTTCTCTCCTATAATTCACCCCTCCACTTT. This codes for CASSLGPFLSYNSPLHF.

To note about this clone: Other DNA sequences in the sample encode the same CDR3. V is TRBV11-2 and J is TRBJ2-7; 9 bases agree with TRBD1. This CDR3 comprises 17 residues. CDR1 and CDR2 (germline): SGHAT, FQNNGV. After removal of 1 base from V and 9 bases from J, the junction contained 16 bases not matched to a gene. CDR3 loop: CASSLAGPGQGFNLQYF. The CDR3 coding sequence is TGTGCCAGCAGCTTAGCGGGACCGGGACAGGGTTTTAATCTGCAGTACTTC.

This rearrangement joins TRBV5-4 to TRBJ2-6; TRBD1 matches 8 bases. Germline V lookup: CDR1 SGHNT, CDR2 YYREEE (reference sequence). This CDR3 is built from 15 residues. The J segment lost 4 bases and the V segment lost 4 bases, leaving 4 bases of the junction unmatched. The DNA of the CDR3 is TGTGCCAGCAGCAGAGGGACAGGCGGGGCCAACGTCCTGACTTTC. Protein sequence: CASSRGTGGANVLTF.

The chain joins TRBV5-1 to TRBJ2-7, with D possibly TRBD1 on 8 matching bases. CDR3 length: 17 amino acids. Trimming left V 3 bases short and J 2 bases short, with 21 bases between. Germline CDR1 and CDR2: SGHRS and YFSETQ. The CDR3 DNA reads as TGCGCCAGCAGCTCCCAACCGACAGGGGAGGGACCCTACGAGCAGTACTTC. Its protein is CASSSQPTGEGPYEQYF.

J is TRBJ2-7 and V is TRBV2; 7 bases map to TRBD1. This CDR3 has 13 residues. Per the germline V gene, CDR1 is SNHLY and CDR2 is FYNNEI. Trimming cost V 8 bases and J 0 bases; bases outside gene matches: 4. CDR3 sequence: CASVGGASYEQYF. The CDR3 DNA sequence: TGTGCCAGCGTAGGGGGCGCCTCCTACGAGCAGTACTTC.

The CDR3 spells CASSLGGASHEQYF. The CDR3 bases are TGCGCCAGCTCCCTTGGGGGCGCCTCACACGAGCAGTACTTC. V usage is TRBV5-1 and J usage is TRBJ2-7; TRBD1 might be the D (6 bases). The CDR3 has 14 amino acids. Between the trimmed V and J ends, which lost 7 bases and 5 bases, there was a span of 19 bases. Looked up from germline, CDR1 is SGHRS and CDR2 is YFSETQ.

This clone showed up just a few times. This sequence joins TRBV4-2 and TRBJ2-3, with 7 bases identical to TRBD1. Per germline, CDR1 LGHNA and CDR2 YNFKEQ. The CDR3 consists of 12 residues. The trim removed 4 bases at V and 8 bases at J, leaving 3 bases unmatched. CDR3 sequence reads: CASSLPGGTQYF. For the CDR3, the DNA is TGTGCCAGCAGCCTCCCAGGGGGTACGCAGTATTTT.

This chain joins TRBV4-1 and TRBJ1-5; D call uncertain. The CDR3 totals 18 residues. The V gene's germline CDR1 is MGHRA and CDR2 YSYEKL. V was pared by 0 bases and J by 7 bases, with 22 bases between. This CDR3 is CASSQDIPTTVVWQPQHF. The DNA of the CDR3 is TGCGCCAGCAGCCAAGACATTCCGACTACCGTGGTATGGCAGCCCCAGCATTTT.